This passage covers 22 T cell receptor beta chains from one sample sequenced in a study of cytomegalovirus exposure and HLA in healthy donors. Clones were read by immunoSEQ multiplex PCR, and TCRdb kept only the in-frame ones, dropping some. Altogether 65,000 to 70,000 clones are present, approximately 91% being singletons, with the ten largest covering 3.1%. The specimen sequenced was PBMCs. All receptors come from a man between 18 and 29 years old in good health and CMV-seronegative.

V usage is TRBV6-5 and J usage is TRBJ1-2; the D gene is possibly TRBD1 (5 bases). The CDR3 consists of 15 residues. Germline CDR1 and CDR2: MNHEY and SVGAGI. With 6 bases removed from V and 5 bases from J, the gap between germline ends came to 19 bases. CDR3 region: CASRDARGLTYGYTF. DNA for the CDR3: TGTGCCAGCAGGGACGCACGGGGGTTAACTTATGGCTACACCTTC.

The sample holds one count of this clone. This chain uses TRBV6-1 with TRBJ2-3, with a weak D call TRBD1 (5 bases). Looked up from germline, CDR1 is MNHNS and CDR2 is SASEGT. V gave up 1 base and J gave up 5 bases, with 10 bases separating them. The CDR3 has 14 amino acids. The CDR3 DNA sequence: TGTGCCAGCAGTGAAGGCAGGGATCAAGATACGCAGTATTTT. As protein: CASSEGRDQDTQYF.

The chain recombines TRBV5-6 with TRBJ1-1; D remains unclear. The germline V gene encodes CDR1 SGHDT and CDR2 YYEEEE. This CDR3 region has 13 residues. V was clipped by 5 bases and J by 7 bases, with 15 bases between them. The CDR3 region is CASRLGEVGEAFF. The CDR3 coding sequence is TGTGCCAGCAGACTGGGAGAAGTGGGTGAAGCTTTCTTT.

The chain links TRBV5-4 to TRBJ1-2; 7 bases are a match to TRBD1. The length of the CDR3 is 15 residues. In germline, CDR1 is SGHNT, CDR2 YYREEE (reference sequence). J gave up 0 bases and V 4 bases, and 6 bases lay outside the gene matches. The CDR3 region is CASSPDRSANYGYTF. DNA of the CDR3: TGTGCCAGCAGCCCGGACAGGTCGGCTAACTATGGCTACACCTTC.

This sequence joins TRBV25-1 and TRBJ1-1; maybe TRBD1 (5 bases). CDR1 is MGHDK, CDR2 SYGVNS, per germline. The CDR3 is 15 amino acids. V lost 1 base and J lost 0, with 9 bases in between. DNA for the CDR3: TGTGCCAGCAGTGAATCAGGGAGGGTGAACACTGAAGCTTTCTTT. This translates into CASSESGRVNTEAFF. The full variable domain, completed using reference TRBV25-1 and TRBJ1-1, is EADIYQTPRYLVIGTGKKITLECSQTMGHDKMYWYQQDPGMELHLIHYSYGVNSTEKGDLSSESTVSRIRTEHFPLTLESARPSHTSQYLCASSESGRVNTEAFFGQGTRLTVV.

The V and J genes are TRBV7-9 and TRBJ2-5; a possible D gene is TRBD1 (5 bases). The CDR3 length is 14 residues. Germline V gene sequence: CDR1 SEHNR, CDR2 FQNEAQ (reference sequence). V was clipped by 3 bases and J by 4 bases, with 12 bases between them. The CDR3 loop is CASSFHYQGETQYF. CDR3 DNA sequence: TGTGCCAGCAGCTTTCATTATCAGGGAGAGACCCAGTACTTC.

CDR3 bases: TGTGCCAGCAGTCCCGACGACAGGGGGCTTTACAATGAGCAGTTCTTC. Its translation: CASSPDDRGLYNEQFF. The chain couples TRBV27 to TRBJ2-1, with TRBD1 matching over 10 bases. There are 16 residues in the CDR3. V dropped 5 bases and J dropped 4; count of bases not matched to a gene: 8. Germline V gene data show CDR1 as MNHEY and CDR2 as SMNVEV (reference sequence).

The genes are TRBV6-6 and TRBJ1-2, with D perhaps matching TRBD1 (6 bases). This CDR3 contains 16 residues. V gave up 5 bases and J gave up 4 bases, with 20 bases separating them. Germline CDR1 reads MNHNY; CDR2 reads SVGAGI (reference sequence). The CDR3 reads CASSPWAGVDSYGYTF. CDR3 bases: TGTGCCAGCAGTCCCTGGGCAGGGGTTGATTCCTATGGCTACACCTTC.

The V gene is TRBV5-4, the J gene TRBJ1-4; TRBD1 matches at 10 bases. After removal of 1 base from V and 6 bases from J, the junction contained 6 bases not matched to a gene. Germline V CDR1 and CDR2: SGHNT, YYREEE (reference sequence). This CDR3 has 16 amino acids. The CDR3 DNA sequence: TGTGCCAGCAGCTTGTCCATTGGGACAGGGGATGAAAAACTGTTTTTT. Translation gives CASSLSIGTGDEKLFF.

The chain employs TRBV13 and TRBJ2-7, with 8 nucleotides matching TRBD1. J was trimmed by 2 bases and V by 5 bases; bases with no gene match: 2. The CDR3 spans 13 residues. CDR1 is PRHDT, CDR2 FYEKMQ, per germline (reference sequence). CDR3 in DNA: TGTGCCAGCAGCACGGACAGGGCCTACGAGCAGTACTTC. It translates to CASSTDRAYEQYF.

This chain connects TRBV7-2 to TRBJ1-1, with D possibly matching TRBD1 (5 bases). The CDR3 extends over 15 amino acids. The germline V gene encodes CDR1 SGHTA and CDR2 FQGNSA. Trimming left V 1 base short and J 1 base short, with 10 bases between. This CDR3 is CASSLEGRGNTEAFF. In nucleotides, the CDR3 is TGTGCCAGCAGCTTAGAGGGGCGGGGGAACACTGAAGCTTTCTTT. The whole variable domain, filled in from reference TRBV7-2 and TRBJ1-1, reads GAGVSQSPSNKVTEKGKDVELRCDPISGHTALYWYRQSLGQGLEFLIYFQGNSAPDKSGLPSDRFSAERTGGSVSTLTIQRTQQEDSAVYLCASSLEGRGNTEAFFGQGTRLTVV.

The J gene is TRBJ2-3, the V gene TRBV7-2; 8 bases agree with TRBD1. With 5 bases clipped from V and 4 bases from J, the junction kept 5 bases outside the gene matches. This CDR3 contains 14 residues. CDR1 SGHTA and CDR2 FQGNSA come from the germline V gene. Here the CDR3 reads CASSPGQGADTQYF. The CDR3 nucleotides are TGTGCCAGCAGCCCTGGACAGGGAGCAGATACGCAGTATTTT.

This rearrangement joins TRBV19 to TRBJ1-3; 9 nucleotides line up with TRBD1. The CDR3 has 19 residues. The junction had 18 bases not matched to a gene; V was cut back by 5 bases and J by 4 bases. Germline loops: CDR1 LNHDA, CDR2 SQIVND (reference sequence). CDR3 sequence (DNA): TGTGCCAGTAGTCTACCGGACAGGGGAAAAAGGGAACGCGGAAACACCATATATTTT. Residues: CASSLPDRGKRERGNTIYF.

The rearrangement links TRBV5-6 to TRBJ2-5; 7 nucleotides align to TRBD2. The CDR3 spans 14 residues. J gave up 5 bases and V 4 bases, and 8 bases lay outside the gene matches. Germline CDR1 reads SGHDT; CDR2 reads YYEEEE. The CDR3 loop is CASSTPGGGETQYF. The CDR3 DNA reads TGTGCCAGCAGCACCCCGGGGGGTGGGGAGACCCAGTACTTC.

This clone appeared once. The chain couples TRBV19 to TRBJ2-7; 7 bases are shared with TRBD1. Germline CDR1 LNHDA, CDR2 SQIVND (reference sequence). The length of the CDR3 is 15 residues. Unmatched junction bases numbered 5, after V lost 0 bases and J lost 3 bases. CDR3 sequence (DNA): TGTGCCAGTAGTATAGAAAGGACAGGATACTACGAGCAGTACTTC. Protein: CASSIERTGYYEQYF.

This clone was seen a single time. V usage is TRBV4-3 and J usage is TRBJ1-2; no clear D. CDR3 size: 14 residues. Germline values: CDR1 LGHNA, CDR2 YSLEER. V lost 0 bases to trimming and J lost 2 bases, with 7 bases between them. The DNA of the CDR3 is TGCGCCAGCAGCCAAGATCCAAAAAACTATGGCTACACCTTC. This translates into CASSQDPKNYGYTF.

The V gene is TRBV7-9, the J gene TRBJ1-2, with 7 bases matching TRBD1. CDR1 is SEHNR, CDR2 FQNEAQ, per germline (reference sequence). The V gene end was trimmed by 1 base and the J gene end by 6 bases; junction bases not matched to a gene: 5. The CDR3 has 14 amino acids. The CDR3 loop is CASSLGQGGNGYTF. The CDR3 DNA reads TGTGCCAGCAGCTTAGGGCAGGGGGGTAATGGCTACACCTTC.

The chain combines TRBV5-4 with TRBJ2-2; D is perhaps TRBD2 (6 bases). Trimming left V 5 bases short and J 5 bases short, with 10 bases between. CDR1 SGHNT and CDR2 YYREEE come from the germline V gene (reference sequence). The CDR3 consists of 13 residues. CDR3 sequence: CASSTGETGELFF. In DNA, the CDR3 is TGTGCCAGCAGTACGGGAGAAACCGGGGAGCTGTTTTTT.

The chain carries TRBV10-3 and TRBJ2-7; D not certain. The germline V gene has CDR1 ENHRY and CDR2 SYGVKD. With 2 bases removed from V and 6 bases from J, the gap between germline ends came to 17 bases. The CDR3 has 15 amino acids. As DNA, the CDR3 is TGTGCCATCAGTGAGCCCGATGCAGGCAATCTCGAGCAGTACTTC. Translation: CAISEPDAGNLEQYF.

J is TRBJ1-4 and V is TRBV6-6; D might be TRBD1 (5 bases). CDR1 and CDR2 (germline): MNHNY, SVGAGI (reference sequence). The V end lost 6 bases, the J end lost 7 bases, and 21 bases lay between the germline ends. This CDR3 is 16 amino acids long. In nucleotides, the CDR3 is TGTGCCAGCAGACCTGGGGCGGGACCTGGTGGTGAAAAACTGTTTTTT. Protein sequence: CASRPGAGPGGEKLFF.

This clone has only one observation. This chain connects TRBV30 to TRBJ1-1, with D unclear. Per the germline V gene, CDR1 is GTSNPN and CDR2 is SVGIG (reference sequence). Trimming cost V 2 bases and J 3 bases, with 13 bases left between them. CDR3 length equals 14 residues. The CDR3, as DNA: TGTGCCTGGAGTCCGCGTAACTTCTACACTGAAGCTTTCTTT. This translates into CAWSPRNFYTEAFF.

A single count supports this clone. The chain recombines TRBV9 with TRBJ2-1, with TRBD1 matching over 8 bases. Germline CDR1 SGDLS, CDR2 YYNGEE. This CDR3 spans 16 amino acids. The J segment lost 4 bases and the V segment lost 0 bases, leaving 6 bases of the junction unmatched. CDR3 sequence (DNA): TGTGCCAGCAGCGTAGCTCCAGGGGGCTCGTACAATGAGCAGTTCTTC. The encoded protein is CASSVAPGGSYNEQFF.